The T cell receptor (beta chain) under discussion was sequenced for a study of OX40 agonist ivuxolimab in advanced cancers. Looking at the study overall: People in dose escalation had one of these cancers: hepatocellular carcinoma, melanoma, renal cell or head and neck cancer. Study findings and constraints: There was clonal expansion of CD4+ and CD8+ blood T cells by week 6 at 0.1 to 3.0 mg/kg.

A single count supports this clone. Its antigen is currently unknown. Repertoires were generated with immunoSEQ multiplex PCR, while TCRdb's copy carries only in-frame clones and drops some. The table lists over 65,000 clones, about four fifths of them singletons. V was pared by 0 bases and J by 4 bases, with 12 bases between. Germline lookup yields CDR1 LGHNA and CDR2 YNFKEQ. This CDR3 comprises 16 residues. This rearrangement joins TRBV4-2 to TRBJ1-4, with D tentatively TRBD1 (5 bases). The clonotype comes from an adult with an advanced solid tumor such as melanoma, head and neck, liver or kidney cancer. The source was CD4+ or CD8+ T cells sorted from blood, collected in a trial of the OX40 agonist ivuxolimab. The chain's CDR3 is CASSQDEAGRNEKLFF. The CDR3, as DNA: TGTGCCAGCAGCCAAGATGAGGCAGGGCGTAATGAAAAACTGTTTTTT.